Below, 16 T cell receptor beta chains from the same sample are listed, as sequenced in a study of cytomegalovirus exposure and HLA in healthy donors (dated by TCRdb to 2016 to 2017). The library was obtained by the immunoSEQ multiplex PCR assay. A mixture of 60 forward primers for TCR Vbeta segments and 13 reverse primers for TCR Jbeta segments was used in the multiplex PCR. TCRdb retrieved this table from immuneACCESS and kept in-frame rearrangements only. Not all clones are present; in checked studies, unresolved V genes account for under half, and no reason is known for the remainder. The sample table records over 150,000 clones; roughly four fifths of these occur just once. The top ten constitute 1.5% to 2% of the sample. Sequenced input: PBMCs. These receptors all come from a man in his fifties in good health and CMV-seronegative.

The chain links TRBV7-2 to TRBJ1-5; 7 nucleotides match TRBD1. Losses at the gene ends were 3 bases for V and 6 bases for J; bases not matched to a gene: 8. The CDR3 has 15 amino acids. Germline CDR1 is SGHTA and CDR2 is FQGNSA. The CDR3 sequence is CASSLGRTGTQPQHF. In DNA, the CDR3 is TGTGCCAGCAGCTTGGGGCGGACAGGCACTCAGCCCCAGCATTTT. Full variable domain (missing parts from reference TRBV7-2 and TRBJ1-5): GAGVSQSPSNKVTEKGKDVELRCDPISGHTALYWYRQSLGQGLEFLIYFQGNSAPDKSGLPSDRFSAERTGGSVSTLTIQRTQQEDSAVYLCASSLGRTGTQPQHFGDGTRLSIL.

This clone came up a few times. The chain combines TRBV5-6 with TRBJ1-4; 7 bases align to TRBD1. The J segment lost 7 bases and the V segment lost 2 bases, leaving 8 bases of the junction unmatched. Per germline, CDR1 SGHDT and CDR2 YYEEEE. CDR3 size: 15 residues. CDR3 protein: CASSFDRVYSEKLFF. The CDR3 nucleotides read TGTGCCAGCAGCTTTGACAGGGTTTACAGTGAAAAACTGTTTTTT. The variable domain in full, completed from reference TRBV5-6 and TRBJ1-4, reads DAGVTQSPTHLIKTRGQQVTLRCSPKSGHDTVSWYQQALGQGPQFIFQYYEEEERQRGNFPDRFSGHQFPNYSSELNVNALLLGDSALYLCASSFDRVYSEKLFFGSGTQLSVL.

The chain employs TRBV18 and TRBJ2-7; tentative D call: TRBD1 (6 bases). V was clipped by 6 bases and J by 4 bases, with 13 bases between them. The V gene's germline CDR1 is KGHSH and CDR2 LQKENI. The CDR3 is made up of 13 amino acids. The CDR3 bases are TGTGCCAGCTCGGACTCAAGGGGGTACGAGCAGTACTTC. This sequence encodes CASSDSRGYEQYF.

This chain's CDR3 is CASSLGHSFMNTEAFF. In DNA form, the CDR3 reads TGTGCCAGCAGCTTAGGCCACAGCTTCATGAACACTGAAGCTTTCTTT. The chain recombines TRBV11-2 with TRBJ1-1; D is undetermined. V was clipped by 1 base and J by 0 bases, with 12 bases between them. The germline V gene has CDR1 SGHAT and CDR2 FQNNGV. CDR3 length equals 16 residues.

The V and J genes are TRBV11-2 and TRBJ1-1; TRBD1 might be the D (5 bases). CDR1 is SGHAT, CDR2 FQNNGV, per germline. CDR3 length: 15 amino acids. With 1 base removed from V and 1 base from J, the gap between germline ends came to 10 bases. The CDR3 sequence is CASSLGGHQNTEAFF. The CDR3 region has the DNA TGTGCCAGCAGCTTAGGAGGACACCAGAACACTGAAGCTTTCTTT.

This chain connects TRBV7-2 to TRBJ1-2, with D tentatively TRBD1 (5 bases). Germline V gene data show CDR1 as SGHTA and CDR2 as FQGNSA. Deletions cut 1 base from V and 12 bases from J, with 12 bases between. CDR3 length: 12 residues. The chain's CDR3 is CASSLGFRANTF. In nucleotides, the CDR3 is TGTGCCAGCAGCTTAGGTTTCAGGGCGAACACCTTC.

The chain carries TRBV16 and TRBJ1-2; a possible D gene is TRBD1 (5 bases). This CDR3 is 13 amino acids long. Deletions cut 4 bases from V and 2 bases from J, with 8 bases between. Looked up from germline, CDR1 is KGHSY and CDR2 is FQNENV. The CDR3 region is CASSLQANYGYTF. In DNA, the CDR3 is TGTGCCAGCAGCCTACAGGCGAACTATGGCTACACCTTC.

The chain combines TRBV5-4 with TRBJ2-7, with D perhaps matching TRBD1 (5 bases). V was pared by 2 bases and J by 1 base, with 7 bases between. The CDR3 loop spans 13 amino acids. Looked up from germline, CDR1 is SGHNT and CDR2 is YYREEE (reference sequence). In nucleotides, the CDR3 is TGTGCCAGCAGCTTTCAGGGTTCCTACGAGCAGTACTTC. This encodes CASSFQGSYEQYF. Looking up the rest from reference TRBV5-4 and TRBJ2-7 gives the full variable domain: ETGVTQSPTHLIKTRGQQVTLRCSSQSGHNTVSWYQQALGQGPQFIFQYYREEENGRGNFPPRFSGLQFPNYSSELNVNALELDDSALYLCASSFQGSYEQYFGPGTRLTVT.

This chain joins TRBV7-6 and TRBJ2-7; the D gene is possibly TRBD1 (6 bases). The CDR3 is 16 amino acids. In germline, CDR1 is SGHVS, CDR2 FNYEAQ. V lost 4 bases and J 6 bases, leaving 22 bases between the germline ends. Here the CDR3 DNA reads TGTGCCAGCAGCTCAACCTCAGGGGTTGGACACGGCGAGCAGTACTTC. It codes for CASSSTSGVGHGEQYF.

V usage is TRBV4-2 and J usage is TRBJ2-3; a weak D match, TRBD2 (5 bases). Trimming pared 0 bases from V and 2 bases from J, leaving 12 bases between. CDR1 and CDR2 (germline): LGHNA, YNFKEQ. This CDR3 region has 16 residues. CDR3 nucleotide sequence: TGTGCCAGCAGCCAAGAGGTACGGGGTTCCACAGATACGCAGTATTTT. Its translation: CASSQEVRGSTDTQYF.

The chain is built from TRBV11-2 and TRBJ1-4, with D tentatively TRBD1 (6 bases). The CDR3 totals 15 residues. The germline V gene has CDR1 SGHAT and CDR2 FQNNGV. Trimming shortened V by 3 bases and J by 2 bases, and 10 bases separated the two germline ends. This chain's CDR3 is CASSFQGRTNEKLFF. The CDR3, as DNA: TGTGCCAGCAGCTTCCAGGGGCGGACTAATGAAAAACTGTTTTTT. The full variable domain, with the rest looked up from reference TRBV11-2 and TRBJ1-4, is EAGVAQSPRYKIIEKRQSVAFWCNPISGHATLYWYQQILGQGPKLLIQFQNNGVVDDSQLPKDRFSAERLKGVDSTLKIQPAKLEDSAVYLCASSFQGRTNEKLFFGSGTQLSVL.

CDR3 nucleotides: TGTGCCAGTAGTGAGGGGGCGCGTCGGGCTTACACCTTC. Encoded protein: CASSEGARRAYTF. The chain couples TRBV19 to TRBJ1-2; 7 nucleotides agree with TRBD1. J was trimmed by 11 bases and V by 5 bases; bases with no gene match: 11. Germline values: CDR1 LNHDA, CDR2 SQIVND (reference sequence). The CDR3 runs 13 residues.

The V gene is TRBV4-2, the J gene TRBJ2-3, with 11 bases that match TRBD2. Germline assignment: CDR1 LGHNA and CDR2 YNFKEQ. The CDR3 extends over 16 amino acids. V lost 3 bases, J lost 5 bases, and 7 bases stayed unmatched. DNA for the CDR3: TGTGCCAGCAGCCAGGGTAGCGGGAGGGCCAGAGATACGCAGTATTTT. Translating it yields CASSQGSGRARDTQYF.

The chain couples TRBV7-2 to TRBJ1-1, with D maybe TRBD1 (5 bases). The V gene's germline CDR1 is SGHTA and CDR2 FQGNSA. This CDR3 comprises 18 residues. The V end was cut by 5 bases, the J end by 5 bases, with 27 bases between. The CDR3 spells CASSLPQGFNRYWTEAFF. The CDR3 DNA sequence: TGTGCCAGCAGCCTCCCCCAGGGTTTCAATCGATACTGGACTGAAGCTTTCTTT.

The chain recombines TRBV18 with TRBJ2-7; D is undetermined. Germline-derived CDR1 and CDR2 are KGHSH and LQKENI. The CDR3 is 12 amino acids. V was trimmed by 4 bases and J by 6 bases, leaving 10 bases between them. The DNA of the CDR3 is TGTGCCAGCTCACTCTACGGGTCCGAGCAGTACTTC. The encoded protein is CASSLYGSEQYF.

This clone was counted between two and nine times. CDR3 in amino acids: CASSQEGHRPYGYTF. The CDR3 coding sequence is TGCGCCAGCAGCCAAGAGGGACACCGTCCCTATGGCTACACCTTC. This chain connects TRBV4-3 to TRBJ1-2; possible D gene TRBD1, 6 bases. Trimming took off 0 bases at V and 4 bases at J, with 12 bases between the two ends. CDR1 is LGHNA and CDR2 is YSLEER in the germline V gene. The CDR3 totals 15 residues.